This TCR beta chain was recovered during a study of cytomegalovirus exposure and HLA in healthy donors. The study, taken as a whole, reports: Sequencing probably produced one cluster of sequence variants that were highly shared.

Comment on this clone: The antigen remains undetermined.

PCR used 60 Vbeta primers and 13 Jbeta primers. Clones were read by immunoSEQ multiplex PCR, and TCRdb kept only the in-frame ones, dropping some. The data hold 100,000 to 120,000 clones, with less than 80% observed a single time. Nominal health characterized the donors when sampled, though unrecorded immune exposures were likely. Trimming removed 10 bases from V and 5 bases from J, with 11 bases in between. The CDR3 covers 11 residues. Germline values: CDR1 MGHDK, CDR2 SYGVNS. The gene calls are TRBV25-1 and TRBJ2-5; a possible D gene is TRBD2 (5 bases). This TCR came from a man aged 25 to 40 in good health and CMV-seronegative. Sequenced input: PBMCs. The CDR3 region has the DNA TGTGCCACCTCCTGGAGGGAGACCCAGTACTTC. Translating it yields CATSWRETQYF.